Listed below are T cell receptor beta chains from one sample, sequenced in a study of blood T cell repertoires in COVID-19. TCRdb keeps only in-frame clones here, not all; method: immunoSEQ multiplex PCR. In the table there are some 200,000 clones, about nine tenths of which are singletons. Sequences were obtained from peripheral blood. These receptors came from a man aged 50 or older with acute or convalescent COVID-19. Both conserved end residues are part of each CDR3. A D gene is named only where the DNA matches it firmly. Clone size is given for some rows only: seen once, a few or many times, or a class if the clone is expanded.

>-|-|TRBJ1-1|TRBV10-1
CASSESPGLNTEAFF
TGCGCCAGCAGTGAGAGCCCTGGGCTGAACACTGAAGCTTTCTTT
>TRBD1|-|TRBJ2-1|TRBV14
CASSPRQGEEWEQFF
TGTGCCAGCAGCCCCCGACAGGGGGAGGAGTGGGAGCAGTTCTTC
>TRBD2|-|TRBJ2-3|TRBV2
CASSSSGGLTDTQYF
TGTGCCAGCAGTTCTAGCGGGGGGCTCACAGATACGCAGTATTTT
>-|-|TRBJ2-1|TRBV5-1
CASSLVSGSTIYNEQFF
TGCGCCAGCAGCTTGGTTTCAGGGTCCACTATCTACAATGAGCAGTTCTTC
>-|-|TRBJ1-2|TRBV7-9
CASSLYLQGYTF
TGTGCCAGCAGCTTATACCTTCAGGGCTACACCTTC
>-|-|TRBJ2-7|TRBV5-1
CASREQGRDEQYF
TGCGCCAGCAGGGAGCAGGGTAGAGACGAGCAGTACTTC
>-|-|TRBJ1-2|TRBV4-1
CASSQGVRATYGYTF
TGCGCCAGCAGCCAAGGTGTCAGGGCAACTTATGGCTACACCTTC
>-|-|TRBJ2-7|TRBV19
CASSQQGSLGQYF
TGTGCCAGTAGTCAACAGGGATCGCTCGGGCAGTACTTC
>TRBD2|-|TRBJ2-3|TRBV9
CASSVGLAGMRDTQYF
TGTGCCAGCAGCGTAGGCCTAGCGGGGATGAGAGATACGCAGTATTTT
>-|-|TRBJ1-3|TRBV5-5
CASSSDGGRFGNTIYF
TGTGCCAGCAGCTCGGACGGGGGACGTTTTGGAAACACCATATATTTT
>TRBD1|-|TRBJ1-2|TRBV7-9
CASSLQGAKGGYTF
TGTGCCAGCAGCCTACAGGGGGCAAAGGGAGGCTACACCTTC
>-|-|TRBJ1-1|TRBV19
CASSREERAFF
TGTGCCAGTAGTCGTGAGGAACGGGCTTTCTTT
>TRBD1|-|TRBJ1-1|TRBV5-4
CASTDPGTGTPMNTEAFF
TGTGCCAGCACCGACCCTGGGACAGGGACCCCCATGAACACTGAAGCTTTCTTT
>-|-|TRBJ2-2|TRBV7-3
CASSSTPFANTGELFF
TGTGCCAGCAGCTCCACACCGTTCGCGAACACCGGGGAGCTGTTTTTT
>-|-|TRBJ2-2|TRBV14
CASSQVLASGELFF
TGTGCCAGCAGCCAAGTCCTGGCCTCCGGGGAGCTGTTTTTT
>-|few|TRBJ1-2|TRBV6-1
CASSEERGTYMSYTF
TGTGCCAGCAGTGAAGAGCGGGGGACCTACATGAGCTACACCTTC
>-|-|TRBJ1-3|TRBV7-9
CASSFVSSGNTIYF
TGTGCCAGCAGCTTCGTATCTTCGGGAAACACCATATATTTT
>-|-|TRBJ1-1|TRBV6-6
CASRVSTEAFF
TGTGCCAGCAGGGTGAGCACTGAAGCTTTCTTT
>TRBD1|-|TRBJ1-6|TRBV10-2
CASTNGQGVGSPLHF
TGCGCCAGCACCAACGGACAGGGGGTAGGTTCACCCCTCCACTTT
>TRBD1|-|TRBJ1-5|TRBV6-5
CASRVTGVIQPQHF
TGTGCCAGCAGGGTTACAGGGGTGATTCAGCCCCAGCATTTT
>TRBD1|-|TRBJ1-6|TRBV7-2
CASSSLDRQLLHF
TGTGCCAGCAGCTCTCTGGACAGGCAACTTCTCCACTTT
>-|-|TRBJ2-1|TRBV11-2
CASSPGGSSYNEQFF
TGTGCCAGCAGCCCCGGGGGAAGCTCCTACAATGAGCAGTTCTTC
>-|-|TRBJ2-1|TRBV6-2/TRBV6-3
CASSYWGDSANEQFF
TGTGCCAGCAGTTACTGGGGGGATTCGGCCAATGAGCAGTTCTTC
>TRBD1|-|TRBJ1-4|TRBV14
CASSIPGTGAGNEKLFF
TGTGCCAGCAGCATCCCCGGGACAGGAGCCGGTAATGAAAAACTGTTTTTT
>-|-|TRBJ1-1|TRBV7-3
CASSRQENTEAFF
TGTGCCAGCAGCCGACAGGAGAACACTGAAGCTTTCTTT
>-|-|TRBJ1-2|TRBV7-9
CASSPRRGAQDYGYTF
TGTGCCAGCAGCCCACGTCGGGGGGCGCAGGACTATGGCTACACCTTC
>-|-|TRBJ1-1|TRBV7-9
CASSPLTGAMNTEAFF
TGTGCCAGCAGCCCACTGACAGGCGCAATGAACACTGAAGCTTTCTTT
>TRBD1|-|TRBJ1-1|TRBV5-1
CASSLTGGQNTEAFF
TGCGCCAGCAGCTTGACAGGGGGCCAGAACACTGAAGCTTTCTTT
>TRBD1|-|TRBJ1-4|TRBV4-1
CASSERPQGARGEKLFF
TGCGCCAGCAGCGAACGACCACAGGGGGCGCGAGGTGAAAAACTGTTTTTT
>TRBD1|-|TRBJ2-7|TRBV5-1
CASSARLAGTGGHEQYF
TGCGCCAGCAGCGCTCGCCTCGCGGGGACAGGGGGCCACGAGCAGTACTTC
>-|-|TRBJ1-1|TRBV6-5
CASSRDMNTEAFF
TGTGCCAGCAGTCGGGACATGAACACTGAAGCTTTCTTT
>TRBD1|-|TRBJ1-6|TRBV19
CASSHPQGDSGSPLHF
TGTGCCAGTAGTCACCCACAGGGGGATTCGGGATCACCCCTCCACTTT
>TRBD1|-|TRBJ2-3|TRBV7-6
CASSLAGTGSTDTQYF
TGTGCCAGCAGCTTAGCGGGGACAGGGAGCACAGATACGCAGTATTTT
>-|few|TRBJ1-1|TRBV5-1
CASSLGGEWDTEAFF
TGCGCCAGCAGCTTGGGAGGTGAGTGGGACACTGAAGCTTTCTTT
>-|-|TRBJ1-6|TRBV19
CASSIPQGLNSPLHF
TGTGCCAGTAGTATCCCCCAGGGACTGAATTCACCCCTCCACTTT
>-|many|TRBJ1-1|TRBV7-2
CASSTQGNTEAFF
TGTGCCAGCAGCACCCAGGGGAACACTGAAGCTTTCTTT
>-|once|TRBJ1-3|TRBV6-1
CASSDVGGQKLGSGNTIYF
TGTGCCAGCAGTGATGTTGGGGGACAAAAGTTGGGGTCTGGAAACACCATATATTTT
>-|-|TRBJ1-2|TRBV5-1
CASSLAGGWYGYTF
TGCGCCAGCAGCTTGGCGGGAGGATGGTATGGCTACACCTTC
>-|-|TRBJ1-1|TRBV30
CAWSTRAGLAGPEAFF
TGTGCCTGGAGTACGCGAGCAGGCCTGGCTGGCCCTGAAGCTTTCTTT
>-|-|TRBJ1-1|TRBV6-6
CASSYRPPRGGTEAFF
TGTGCCAGCAGTTACCGGCCCCCCAGGGGTGGCACTGAAGCTTTCTTT
>-|-|TRBJ2-6|TRBV4-2
CASSQEGQLGANVLTF
TGTGCCAGCAGCCAGGAAGGACAGTTGGGGGCCAACGTCCTGACTTTC
>TRBD1|-|TRBJ2-7|TRBV19
CASSIRDSSSYEQYF
TGTGCCAGTAGCATCCGGGACAGCAGCTCCTACGAGCAGTACTTC
>-|-|TRBJ1-3|TRBV5-1
CASSSSPATNARGTIYF
TGCGCCAGCAGCTCTTCACCTGCGACGAATGCCCGGGGCACCATATATTTT
>-|-|TRBJ2-7|TRBV4-1
CASSQESLISYEQYF
TGCGCCAGCAGCCAAGAAAGCCTGATCTCCTACGAGCAGTACTTC
>TRBD2|-|TRBJ2-1|TRBV5-1
CASSSQGGGAENEQFF
TGCGCCAGCAGCTCTCAGGGCGGGGGGGCCGAGAATGAGCAGTTCTTC
>-|once|TRBJ1-4|TRBV7-8
CASSPRLAWAEKLFF
TGTGCCAGCAGCCCCCGATTGGCATGGGCCGAAAAACTGTTTTTT
>-|-|TRBJ1-2|TRBV6-5
CASIRTDQAVGYTF
TGTGCCAGCATTCGGACAGATCAGGCAGTAGGCTACACCTTC
>-|-|TRBJ1-3|TRBV27
CASSLRVGNTIYF
TGTGCCAGCAGTCTCCGGGTCGGAAACACCATATATTTT
>-|-|TRBJ1-3|TRBV3-1/TRBV3-2
CASSQFSGDSGNTIYF
TGTGCCAGCAGCCAATTTTCAGGGGACTCTGGAAACACCATATATTTT